This TCR beta chain originates from a study of T cells in narcolepsy. The table came from immunoSEQ multiplex PCR; TCRdb's copy has only in-frame clones and leaves some out. The sample consists of more than 20,000 clones, around 85% of them appearing once. The trim removed 5 bases at V and 12 bases at J, leaving 11 bases unmatched. The CDR3 is 13 residues long. The germline gives CDR1 SGHTS, CDR2 YDEGEE. The chain uses TRBV5-8 and TRBJ2-1; 7 nucleotides match TRBD2. The TCR originated in a human donor in good health. The sequenced material came from memory (CD45RA-) CD4+ T cells from blood. In nucleotides, the CDR3 is TGTGCCAGCAGACCACGGGCTGGGGAGGGGCAGTTCTTC. Encoded protein: CASRPRAGEGQFF.